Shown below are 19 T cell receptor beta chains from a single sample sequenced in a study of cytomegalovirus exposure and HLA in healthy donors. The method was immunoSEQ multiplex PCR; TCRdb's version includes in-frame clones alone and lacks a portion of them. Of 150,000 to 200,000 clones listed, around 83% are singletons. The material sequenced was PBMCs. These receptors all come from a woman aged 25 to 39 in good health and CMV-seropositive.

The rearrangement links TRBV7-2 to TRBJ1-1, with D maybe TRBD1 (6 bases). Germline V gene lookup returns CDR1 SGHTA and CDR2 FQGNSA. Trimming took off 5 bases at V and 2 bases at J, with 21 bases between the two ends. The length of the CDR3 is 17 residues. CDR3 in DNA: TGTGCCAGCAGCCTCCGGGGCACGTTCAGGGGAAACACTGAAGCTTTCTTT. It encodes CASSLRGTFRGNTEAFF.

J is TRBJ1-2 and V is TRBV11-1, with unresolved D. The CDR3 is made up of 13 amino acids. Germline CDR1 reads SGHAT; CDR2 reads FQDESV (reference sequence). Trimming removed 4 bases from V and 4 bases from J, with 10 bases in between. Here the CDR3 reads CASSSGLGYGYTF. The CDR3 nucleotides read TGTGCCAGCAGCTCAGGTCTTGGCTATGGCTACACCTTC.

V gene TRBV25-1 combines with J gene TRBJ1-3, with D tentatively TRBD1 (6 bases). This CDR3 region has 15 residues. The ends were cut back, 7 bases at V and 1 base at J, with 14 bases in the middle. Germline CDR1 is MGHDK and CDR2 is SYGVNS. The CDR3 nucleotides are TGTGCCAGCACTCCAGGGGAGACTTCTGGAAACACCATATATTTT. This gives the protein CASTPGETSGNTIYF.

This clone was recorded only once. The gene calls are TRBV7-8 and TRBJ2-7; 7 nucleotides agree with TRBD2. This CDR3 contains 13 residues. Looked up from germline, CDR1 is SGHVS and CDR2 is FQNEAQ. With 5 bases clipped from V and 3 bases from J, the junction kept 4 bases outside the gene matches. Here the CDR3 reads CASSGDYLYEQYF. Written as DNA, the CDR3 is TGTGCCAGCAGCGGGGACTACCTCTACGAGCAGTACTTC. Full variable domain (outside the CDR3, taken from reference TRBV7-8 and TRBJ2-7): GAGVSQSPRYKVAKRGQDVALRCDPISGHVSLFWYQQALGQGPEFLTYFQNEAQLDKSGLPSDRFFAERPEGSVSTLKIQRTQQEDSAVYLCASSGDYLYEQYFGPGTRLTVT.

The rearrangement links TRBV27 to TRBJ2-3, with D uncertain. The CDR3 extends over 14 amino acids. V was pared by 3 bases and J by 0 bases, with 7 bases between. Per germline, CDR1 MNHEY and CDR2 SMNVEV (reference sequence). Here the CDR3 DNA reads TGTGCCAGCAGTTTCTTGGCAAGCACAGATACGCAGTATTTT. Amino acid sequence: CASSFLASTDTQYF.

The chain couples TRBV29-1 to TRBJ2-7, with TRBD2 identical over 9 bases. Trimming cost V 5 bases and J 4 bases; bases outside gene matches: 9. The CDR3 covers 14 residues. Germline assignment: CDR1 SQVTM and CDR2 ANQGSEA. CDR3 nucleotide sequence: TGCAGCGTTACCGTTAGCGGGAGAATGTACGAGCAGTACTTC. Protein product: CSVTVSGRMYEQYF.

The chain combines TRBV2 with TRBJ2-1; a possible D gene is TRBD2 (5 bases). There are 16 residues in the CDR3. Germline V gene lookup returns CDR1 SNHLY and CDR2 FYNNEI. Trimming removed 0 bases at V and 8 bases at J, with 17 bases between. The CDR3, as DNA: TGTGCCAGCAGTGAAGCATTCGGACCCAACGGGGATGAGCAGTTCTTC. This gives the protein CASSEAFGPNGDEQFF.

The CDR3 here is CAWGSPGQKNYGYTF. The CDR3 DNA is TGTGCCTGGGGTTCGCCCGGACAGAAGAACTATGGCTACACCTTC. This chain joins TRBV30 and TRBJ1-2; weak D call: TRBD1 (6 bases). Germline values: CDR1 GTSNPN, CDR2 SVGIG (reference sequence). The CDR3 consists of 15 residues. The V gene lost 5 bases and the J gene lost 2 bases, with 18 bases spanning the gap.

CDR3 coding DNA: TGTGCCAGCAGCCGTGGAGGGACCGGCTACGAGCAGTACTTC. This translates into CASSRGGTGYEQYF. The V gene is TRBV14, the J gene TRBJ2-7; TRBD2 might be the D (6 bases). With 4 bases removed from V and 3 bases from J, the gap between germline ends came to 13 bases. The CDR3 is 14 amino acids. Germline lookup yields CDR1 SGHDN and CDR2 FVKESK.

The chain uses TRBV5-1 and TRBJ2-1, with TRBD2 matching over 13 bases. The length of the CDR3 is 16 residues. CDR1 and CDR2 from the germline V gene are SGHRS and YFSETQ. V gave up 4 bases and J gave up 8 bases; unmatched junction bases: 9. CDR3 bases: TGCGCCAGCAGCCGAAGACTAGCGGGAGGAAACGATGAGCAGTTCTTC. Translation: CASSRRLAGGNDEQFF.

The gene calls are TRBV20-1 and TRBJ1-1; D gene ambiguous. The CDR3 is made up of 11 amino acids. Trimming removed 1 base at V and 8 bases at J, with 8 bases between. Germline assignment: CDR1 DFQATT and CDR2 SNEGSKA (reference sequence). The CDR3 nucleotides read TGCAGTGCTAGAGTGGGCGAGGAAGCTTTCTTT. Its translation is CSARVGEEAFF.

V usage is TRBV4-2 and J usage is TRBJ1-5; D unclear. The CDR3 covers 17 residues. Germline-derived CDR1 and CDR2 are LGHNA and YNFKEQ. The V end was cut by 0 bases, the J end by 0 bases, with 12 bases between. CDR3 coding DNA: TGTGCCAGCAGCCAAGATCTACGAGGGTATAGCAATCAGCCCCAGCATTTT. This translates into CASSQDLRGYSNQPQHF.

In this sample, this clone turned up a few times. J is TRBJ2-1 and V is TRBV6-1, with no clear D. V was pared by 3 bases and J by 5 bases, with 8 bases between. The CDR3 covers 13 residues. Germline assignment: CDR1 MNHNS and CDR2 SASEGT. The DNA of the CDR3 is TGTGCCAGCAGTGACCAGGTCCACAATGAGCAGTTCTTC. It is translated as CASSDQVHNEQFF.

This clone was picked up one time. The DNA of the CDR3 is TGTGCCAGCAGCCAAGTGGGACAGGGAGAGGTCAATGAGCAGTTCTTC. It encodes CASSQVGQGEVNEQFF. The gene calls are TRBV4-2 and TRBJ2-1, with 9 bases aligning to TRBD1. Germline loops: CDR1 LGHNA, CDR2 YNFKEQ. This CDR3 comprises 16 residues. Losses at the gene ends were 1 base for V and 6 bases for J; bases not matched to a gene: 7.

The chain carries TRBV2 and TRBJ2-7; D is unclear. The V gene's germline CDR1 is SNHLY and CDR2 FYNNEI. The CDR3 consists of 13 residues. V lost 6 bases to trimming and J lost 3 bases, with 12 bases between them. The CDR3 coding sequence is TGTGCCAGCAGCGAAAGAGGTTACTACGAGCAGTACTTC. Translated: CASSERGYYEQYF.

Here the CDR3 DNA reads TGTGCCAGTAGTACCCTAGGGCTAGCGAACACAGATACGCAGTATTTT. This encodes CASSTLGLANTDTQYF. The V and J genes are TRBV19 and TRBJ2-3; a possible D gene is TRBD2 (6 bases). In germline, CDR1 is LNHDA, CDR2 SQIVND (reference sequence). This CDR3 is 16 amino acids long. Trimming stripped 4 bases from V and 2 bases from J, with 16 bases between.

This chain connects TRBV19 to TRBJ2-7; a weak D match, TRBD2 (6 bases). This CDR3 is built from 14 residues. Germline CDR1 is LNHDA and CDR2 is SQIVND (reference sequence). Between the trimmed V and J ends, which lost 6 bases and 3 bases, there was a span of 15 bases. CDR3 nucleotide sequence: TGTGCCAGTAGATTGCGGGATGGAAACTACGAGCAGTACTTC. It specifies CASRLRDGNYEQYF.

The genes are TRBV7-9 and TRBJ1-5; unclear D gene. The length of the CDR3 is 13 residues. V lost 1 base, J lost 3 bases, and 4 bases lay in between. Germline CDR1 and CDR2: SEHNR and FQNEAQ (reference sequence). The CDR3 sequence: CASSLDSNQPQHF. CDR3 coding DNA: TGTGCCAGCAGCTTAGACTCCAATCAGCCCCAGCATTTT.

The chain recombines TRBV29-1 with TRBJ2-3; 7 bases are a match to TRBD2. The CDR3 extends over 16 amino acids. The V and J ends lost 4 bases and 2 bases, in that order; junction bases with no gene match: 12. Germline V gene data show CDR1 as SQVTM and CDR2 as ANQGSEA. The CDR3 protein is CSVGGWLADLTDTQYF. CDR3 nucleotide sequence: TGCAGCGTTGGAGGGTGGCTAGCGGACCTCACAGATACGCAGTATTTT.